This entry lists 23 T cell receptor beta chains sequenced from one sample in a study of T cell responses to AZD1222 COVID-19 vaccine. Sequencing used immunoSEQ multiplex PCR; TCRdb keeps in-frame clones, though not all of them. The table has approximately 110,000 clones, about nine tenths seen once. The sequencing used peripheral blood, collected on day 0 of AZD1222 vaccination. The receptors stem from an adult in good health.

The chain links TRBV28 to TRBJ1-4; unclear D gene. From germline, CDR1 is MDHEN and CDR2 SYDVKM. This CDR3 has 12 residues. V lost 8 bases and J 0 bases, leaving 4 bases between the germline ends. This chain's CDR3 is CASSATNEKLFF. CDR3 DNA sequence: TGTGCCAGCTCAGCAACTAATGAAAAACTGTTTTTT.

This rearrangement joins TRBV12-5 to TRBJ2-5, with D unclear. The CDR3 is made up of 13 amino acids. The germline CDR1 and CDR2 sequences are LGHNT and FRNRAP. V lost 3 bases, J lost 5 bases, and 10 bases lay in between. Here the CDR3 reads CASGFARAETQYF. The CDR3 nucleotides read TGTGCTAGTGGTTTTGCACGAGCGGAGACCCAGTACTTC.

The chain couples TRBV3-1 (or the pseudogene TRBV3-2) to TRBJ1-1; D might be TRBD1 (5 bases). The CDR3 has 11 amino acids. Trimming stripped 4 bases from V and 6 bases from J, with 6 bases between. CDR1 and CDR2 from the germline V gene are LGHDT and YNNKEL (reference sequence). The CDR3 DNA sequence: TGTGCCAGCAGCCGAGGGGCTGAAGCTTTCTTT. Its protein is CASSRGAEAFF.

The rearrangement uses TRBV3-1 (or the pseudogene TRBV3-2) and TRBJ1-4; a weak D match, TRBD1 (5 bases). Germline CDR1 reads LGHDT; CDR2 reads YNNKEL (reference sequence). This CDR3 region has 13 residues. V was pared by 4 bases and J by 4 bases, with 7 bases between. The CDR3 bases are TGTGCCAGCAGCCGGGACGGTAATGAAAAACTGTTTTTT. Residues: CASSRDGNEKLFF.

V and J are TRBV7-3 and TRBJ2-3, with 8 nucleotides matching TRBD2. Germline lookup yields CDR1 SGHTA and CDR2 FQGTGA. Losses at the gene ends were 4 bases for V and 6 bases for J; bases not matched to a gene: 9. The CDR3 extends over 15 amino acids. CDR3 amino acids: CASSSTGGMMDTQYF. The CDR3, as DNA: TGTGCCAGCAGCTCCACGGGGGGGATGATGGATACGCAGTATTTT. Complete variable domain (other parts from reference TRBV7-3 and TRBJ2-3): GAGVSQTPSNKVTEKGKYVELRCDPISGHTALYWYRQSLGQGPEFLIYFQGTGAADDSGLPNDRFFAVRPEGSVSTLKIQRTERGDSAVYLCASSSTGGMMDTQYFGPGTRLTVL.

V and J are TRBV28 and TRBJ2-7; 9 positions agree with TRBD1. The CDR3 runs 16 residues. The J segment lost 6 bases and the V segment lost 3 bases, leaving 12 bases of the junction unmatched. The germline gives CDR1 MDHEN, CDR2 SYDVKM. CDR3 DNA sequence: TGTGCCAGCAGTTTTAGGGGAACGACAGGGGGAGCCGAGCAGTACTTC. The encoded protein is CASSFRGTTGGAEQYF. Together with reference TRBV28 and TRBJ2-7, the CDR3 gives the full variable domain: DVKVTQSSRYLVKRTGEKVFLECVQDMDHENMFWYRQDPGLGLRLIYFSYDVKMKEKGDIPEGYSVSREKKERFSLILESASTNQTSMYLCASSFRGTTGGAEQYFGPGTRLTVT.

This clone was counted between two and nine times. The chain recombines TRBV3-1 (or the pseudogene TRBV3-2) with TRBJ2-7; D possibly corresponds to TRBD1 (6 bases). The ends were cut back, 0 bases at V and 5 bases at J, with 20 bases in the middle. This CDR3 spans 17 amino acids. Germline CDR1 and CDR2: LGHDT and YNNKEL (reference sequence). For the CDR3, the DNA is TGTGCCAGCAGCCAAGAGTTAGTTTTACAGGGTGGCCACGAGCAGTACTTC. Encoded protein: CASSQELVLQGGHEQYF.

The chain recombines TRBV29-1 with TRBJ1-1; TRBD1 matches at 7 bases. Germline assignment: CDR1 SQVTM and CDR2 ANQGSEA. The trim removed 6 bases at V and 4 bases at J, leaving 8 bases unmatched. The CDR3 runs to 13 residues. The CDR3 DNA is TGCAGCGTAGACAGGGCAGAGGGCACTGAAGCTTTCTTT. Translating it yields CSVDRAEGTEAFF.

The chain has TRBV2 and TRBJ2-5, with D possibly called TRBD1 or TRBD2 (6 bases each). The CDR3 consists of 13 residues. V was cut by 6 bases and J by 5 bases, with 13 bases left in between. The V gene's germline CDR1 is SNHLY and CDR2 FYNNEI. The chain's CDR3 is CASRGGRWETQYF. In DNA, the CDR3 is TGTGCCAGCAGGGGGGGCCGGTGGGAGACCCAGTACTTC.

CDR3 region: CASSASATGAGANVLTF. CDR3 coding DNA: TGTGCCAGCAGCGCATCCGCCACGGGAGCGGGGGCCAACGTCCTGACTTTC. J is TRBJ2-6 and V is TRBV7-2, with a weak D call TRBD2 (6 bases). Per the germline V gene, CDR1 is SGHTA and CDR2 is FQGNSA. The CDR3 spans 17 residues. Between the trimmed V and J ends, which lost 5 bases and 4 bases, there was a span of 18 bases.

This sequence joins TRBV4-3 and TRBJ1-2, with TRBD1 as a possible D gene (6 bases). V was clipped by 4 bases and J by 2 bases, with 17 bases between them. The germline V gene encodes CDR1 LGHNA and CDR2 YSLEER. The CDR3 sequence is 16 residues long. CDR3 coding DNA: TGCGCCAGCAGCCCATTCGAATGGCAGGGGAACTATGGCTACACCTTC. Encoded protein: CASSPFEWQGNYGYTF.

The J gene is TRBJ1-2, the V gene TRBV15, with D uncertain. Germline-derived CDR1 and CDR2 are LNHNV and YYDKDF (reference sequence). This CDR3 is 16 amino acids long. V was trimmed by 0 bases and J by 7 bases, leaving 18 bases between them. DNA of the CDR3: TGTGCCACCAGCAGAGATGGGAGCGTCTCGGCTGGTGGCTACACCTTC. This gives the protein CATSRDGSVSAGGYTF. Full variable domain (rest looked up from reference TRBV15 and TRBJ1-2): DAMVIQNPRYQVTQFGKPVTLSCSQTLNHNVMYWYQQKSSQAPKLLFHYYDKDFNNEADTPDNFQSRRPNTSFCFLDIRSPGLGDTAMYLCATSRDGSVSAGGYTFGSGTRLTVV.

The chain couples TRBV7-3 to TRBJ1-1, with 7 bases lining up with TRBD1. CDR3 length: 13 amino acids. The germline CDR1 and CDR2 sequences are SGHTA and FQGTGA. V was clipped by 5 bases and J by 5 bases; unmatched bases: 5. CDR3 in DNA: TGTGCCAGCAGCCGATCACAGGGGACTGAAGCTTTCTTT. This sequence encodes CASSRSQGTEAFF.

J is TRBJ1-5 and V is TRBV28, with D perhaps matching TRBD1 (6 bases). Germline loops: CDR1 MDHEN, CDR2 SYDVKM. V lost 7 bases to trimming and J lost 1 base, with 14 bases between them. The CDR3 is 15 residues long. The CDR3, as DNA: TGTGCCAGCACCTTACAGGGTCGGAGCAATCAGCCCCAGCATTTT. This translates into CASTLQGRSNQPQHF.

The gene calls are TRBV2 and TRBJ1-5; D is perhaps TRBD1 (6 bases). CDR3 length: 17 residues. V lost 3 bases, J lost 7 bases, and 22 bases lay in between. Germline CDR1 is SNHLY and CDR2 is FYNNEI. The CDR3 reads CASSETGGSYRNQPQHF. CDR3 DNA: TGTGCCAGCAGTGAGACAGGTGGTAGTTACAGGAACCAGCCCCAGCATTTT. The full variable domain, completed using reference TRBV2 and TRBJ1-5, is EPEVTQTPSHQVTQMGQEVILRCVPISNHLYFYWYRQILGQKVEFLVSFYNNEISEKSEIFDDQFSVERPDGSNFTLKIRSTKLEDSAMYFCASSETGGSYRNQPQHFGDGTRLSIL.

CDR3 protein: CSVETPHPEGTYNEQFF. CDR3 coding DNA: TGCAGCGTTGAAACCCCTCACCCCGAAGGAACCTACAATGAGCAGTTCTTC. The rearrangement uses TRBV29-1 and TRBJ2-1; D gene uncertain. The V end was cut by 2 bases, the J end by 2 bases, with 19 bases between. Germline V gene sequence: CDR1 SQVTM, CDR2 ANQGSEA. The length of the CDR3 is 17 residues.

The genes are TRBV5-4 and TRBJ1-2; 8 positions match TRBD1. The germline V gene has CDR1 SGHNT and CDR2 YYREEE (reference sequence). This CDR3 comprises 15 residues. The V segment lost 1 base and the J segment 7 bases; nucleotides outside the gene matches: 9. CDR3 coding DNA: TGTGCCAGCAGCTTGAGGGGACAGGTTTTCTCTGGCTACACCTTC. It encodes CASSLRGQVFSGYTF. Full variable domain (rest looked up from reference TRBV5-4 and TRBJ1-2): ETGVTQSPTHLIKTRGQQVTLRCSSQSGHNTVSWYQQALGQGPQFIFQYYREEENGRGNFPPRFSGLQFPNYSSELNVNALELDDSALYLCASSLRGQVFSGYTFGSGTRLTVV.

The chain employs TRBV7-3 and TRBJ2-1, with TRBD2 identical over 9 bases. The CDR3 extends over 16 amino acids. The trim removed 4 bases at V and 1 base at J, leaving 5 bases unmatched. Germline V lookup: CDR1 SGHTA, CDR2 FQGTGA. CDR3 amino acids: CASSSRSGSSYNEQFF. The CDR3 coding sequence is TGTGCCAGCAGCTCCCGTAGCGGGAGTTCCTACAATGAGCAGTTCTTC. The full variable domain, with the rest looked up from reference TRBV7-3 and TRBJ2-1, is GAGVSQTPSNKVTEKGKYVELRCDPISGHTALYWYRQSLGQGPEFLIYFQGTGAADDSGLPNDRFFAVRPEGSVSTLKIQRTERGDSAVYLCASSSRSGSSYNEQFFGPGTRLTVL.

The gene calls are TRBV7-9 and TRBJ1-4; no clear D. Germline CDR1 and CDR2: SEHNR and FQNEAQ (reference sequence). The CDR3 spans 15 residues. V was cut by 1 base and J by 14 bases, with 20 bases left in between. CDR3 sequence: CASSLGVTKNFKLFF. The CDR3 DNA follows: TGTGCCAGCAGCTTAGGGGTGACGAAAAACTTCAAGCTGTTTTTT.

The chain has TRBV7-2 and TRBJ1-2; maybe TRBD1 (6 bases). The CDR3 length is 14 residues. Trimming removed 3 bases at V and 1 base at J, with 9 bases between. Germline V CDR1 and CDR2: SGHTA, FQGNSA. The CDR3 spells CASSLSGDNYGYTF. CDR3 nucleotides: TGTGCCAGCAGCTTGTCAGGGGATAACTATGGCTACACCTTC.

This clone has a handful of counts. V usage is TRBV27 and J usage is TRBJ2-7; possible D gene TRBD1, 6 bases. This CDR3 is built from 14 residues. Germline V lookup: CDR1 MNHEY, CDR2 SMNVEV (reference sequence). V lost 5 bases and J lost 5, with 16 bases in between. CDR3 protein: CASSPSGGGHEQYF. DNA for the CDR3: TGTGCCAGCAGTCCGAGTGGTGGGGGCCACGAGCAGTACTTC.

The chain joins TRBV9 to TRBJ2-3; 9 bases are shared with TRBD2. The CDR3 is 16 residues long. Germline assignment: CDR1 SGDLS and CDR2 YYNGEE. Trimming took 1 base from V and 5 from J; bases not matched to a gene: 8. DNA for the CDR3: TGTGCCAGCAGCGTAAACAGCGGGGGGTCGGTAGATACGCAGTATTTT. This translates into CASSVNSGGSVDTQYF.

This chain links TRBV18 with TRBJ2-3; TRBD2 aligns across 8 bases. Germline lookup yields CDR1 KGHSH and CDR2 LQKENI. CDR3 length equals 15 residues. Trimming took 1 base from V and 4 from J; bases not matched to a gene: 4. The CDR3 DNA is TGTGCCAGCTCACCACTGGGACTAGAGGCAGATACGCAGTATTTT. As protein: CASSPLGLEADTQYF.